This entry lists 2 T cell receptor beta chains sequenced from one sample in a study of T cell changes during pregnancy in multiple sclerosis. Libraries were prepared by immunoSEQ multiplex PCR; TCRdb keeps only in-frame clonotypes and omits some of them. The sample lists about 100,000 clones; roughly nine tenths were seen once. This material consisted of peripheral blood, taken in the second trimester of pregnancy. These TCRs come from a female donor in good health, enrolled as a control in a pregnancy study.

This rearrangement joins TRBV5-1 to TRBJ2-5, with TRBD2 identical over 9 bases. The junction had 5 bases not matched to a gene; V was cut back by 4 bases and J by 1 base. Germline V gene sequence: CDR1 SGHRS, CDR2 YFSETQ. This CDR3 spans 15 amino acids. As DNA, the CDR3 is TGCGCCAGCAGCAATAGCGGGGGCCGCCAAGAGACCCAGTACTTC. Amino acid sequence: CASSNSGGRQETQYF.

V is TRBV5-6 and J is TRBJ2-3; TRBD1 agrees at 10 bases. Trimming at V came to 0 bases and at J to 4 bases, leaving 2 bases not matched to a gene. The CDR3 is 15 amino acids. Germline V gene data show CDR1 as SGHDT and CDR2 as YYEEEE. CDR3 sequence: CASSLGGTGADTQYF. CDR3 coding DNA: TGTGCCAGCAGCTTGGGAGGGACAGGGGCAGATACGCAGTATTTT. The variable domain in full, completed from reference TRBV5-6 and TRBJ2-3, reads DAGVTQSPTHLIKTRGQQVTLRCSPKSGHDTVSWYQQALGQGPQFIFQYYEEEERQRGNFPDRFSGHQFPNYSSELNVNALLLGDSALYLCASSLGGTGADTQYFGPGTRLTVL.